The 17 T cell receptor beta chains below were found in one sample sequenced in a study of blood T cell repertoires in COVID-19. This table comes from immunoSEQ multiplex PCR, and its TCRdb copy is limited to in-frame clones, with some not included. The data show hundreds of thousands of clones, with 85% to 90% seen just once and roughly 9% held by the top ten. Sequencing input: PBMCs or T cells enriched from blood (not recorded which). These receptor sequences come from a man aged 40-49 years who had recovered from COVID-19.

This clone appeared once. V and J are TRBV5-4 and TRBJ2-4, with 13 bases lining up with TRBD2. The V gene end was trimmed by 4 bases and the J gene end by 2 bases; junction bases not matched to a gene: 6. Germline V gene lookup returns CDR1 SGHNT and CDR2 YYREEE (reference sequence). This CDR3 comprises 17 residues. CDR3 amino acids: CASSDGTSGITKNIQYF. The CDR3 DNA follows: TGTGCCAGCAGCGACGGGACTAGCGGGATAACCAAAAACATTCAGTACTTC.

This clone was recorded a few times. This CDR3 reads CASSPSVSDNYGYTF. The CDR3 coding sequence is TGTGCCAGCTCACCAAGTGTCTCAGATAACTATGGCTACACCTTC. The rearrangement joins TRBV18 to TRBJ1-2; D call uncertain. This CDR3 spans 15 amino acids. From germline, CDR1 is KGHSH and CDR2 LQKENI. With 2 bases removed from V and 1 base from J, the gap between germline ends came to 11 bases. The full variable domain, its missing parts supplied by reference TRBV18 and TRBJ1-2, is NAGVMQNPRHLVRRRGQEARLRCSPMKGHSHVYWYRQLPEEGLKFMVYLQKENIIDESGMPKERFSAEFPKEGPSILRIQQVVRGDSAAYFCASSPSVSDNYGYTFGSGTRLTVV.

This chain connects TRBV7-2 to TRBJ2-1; TRBD2 matches at 13 bases. The J segment lost 10 bases and the V segment lost 4 bases, leaving 13 bases of the junction unmatched. Germline lookup yields CDR1 SGHTA and CDR2 FQGNSA. This CDR3 has 17 residues. CDR3 region: CASSSKNGLAGVGEQFF. The CDR3 nucleotides are TGTGCCAGCAGCTCAAAAAACGGACTAGCGGGGGTCGGCGAGCAGTTCTTC.

V is TRBV18 and J is TRBJ2-1; D may be TRBD1 (5 bases). Deletions cut 1 base from V and 8 bases from J, with 12 bases between. This CDR3 region has 14 residues. From germline, CDR1 is KGHSH and CDR2 LQKENI. The CDR3 sequence: CASSPRQGDHEQFF. The CDR3 DNA reads as TGTGCCAGCTCACCACGCCAGGGTGACCATGAGCAGTTCTTC. Looking up the rest from reference TRBV18 and TRBJ2-1 gives the full variable domain: NAGVMQNPRHLVRRRGQEARLRCSPMKGHSHVYWYRQLPEEGLKFMVYLQKENIIDESGMPKERFSAEFPKEGPSILRIQQVVRGDSAAYFCASSPRQGDHEQFFGPGTRLTVL.

V and J are TRBV4-1 and TRBJ2-2, with 7 bases that match TRBD1. The junction had 7 bases not matched to a gene; V was cut back by 6 bases and J by 6 bases. The germline CDR1 and CDR2 sequences are MGHRA and YSYEKL. CDR3 length equals 14 residues. This chain's CDR3 is CASRTPQGAGELFF. The CDR3, as DNA: TGCGCCAGCAGAACCCCTCAGGGGGCCGGGGAGCTGTTTTTT.

V usage is TRBV15 and J usage is TRBJ1-1, with 8 bases fitting TRBD1. Germline lookup yields CDR1 LNHNV and CDR2 YYDKDF (reference sequence). This CDR3 comprises 15 residues. The V gene end was trimmed by 5 bases and the J gene end by 3 bases; junction bases not matched to a gene: 8. This CDR3 reads CATSFHRGWDTEAFF. CDR3 nucleotides: TGTGCCACCAGCTTTCACAGGGGGTGGGACACTGAAGCTTTCTTT.

The chain links TRBV7-6 to TRBJ2-1; 8 nucleotides align to TRBD2. V shed 5 bases and J 0 bases; nucleotides not matched to a gene: 12. The CDR3 is 18 amino acids. CDR1 is SGHVS and CDR2 is FNYEAQ in the germline V gene. CDR3: CASSQRTRGTSSYNEQFF. CDR3 sequence (DNA): TGTGCCAGCAGCCAACGGACTAGGGGGACTAGCTCCTACAATGAGCAGTTCTTC.

With respect to this clone: The sample has other DNA sequences that encode this CDR3 too. The rearrangement links TRBV19 to TRBJ1-1; D is ambiguous. CDR1 LNHDA and CDR2 SQIVND come from the germline V gene (reference sequence). The CDR3 loop spans 13 amino acids. The V gene lost 5 bases and the J gene lost 0 bases, with 7 bases spanning the gap. The CDR3 loop is CASSDTLNTEAFF. CDR3 DNA: TGTGCCAGTAGTGACACCTTGAACACTGAAGCTTTCTTT. The full variable domain, its missing parts supplied by reference TRBV19 and TRBJ1-1, is DGGITQSPKYLFRKEGQNVTLSCEQNLNHDAMYWYRQDPGQGLRLIYYSQIVNDFQKGDIAEGYSVSREKKESFPLTVTSAQKNPTAFYLCASSDTLNTEAFFGQGTRLTVV.

This chain connects TRBV6-5 to TRBJ1-5; 8 bases line up with TRBD1. V lost 8 bases to trimming and J lost 6 bases; unmatched junction nucleotides: 9. The CDR3 runs 14 residues. Germline CDR1 is MNHEY and CDR2 is SVGAGI. The CDR3 bases are TGTGCCAGCGCCTCGGACAGGGAAGGTCAGCCCCAGCATTTT. It translates to CASASDREGQPQHF.

The chain has TRBV27 and TRBJ2-7; no reliable D call. This CDR3 region has 13 residues. The V end lost 5 bases, the J end lost 3 bases, and 11 bases lay between the germline ends. Looked up from germline, CDR1 is MNHEY and CDR2 is SMNVEV (reference sequence). CDR3 sequence (DNA): TGTGCCAGCAGTCCTACAGCACACTACGAGCAGTACTTC. It codes for CASSPTAHYEQYF.

The chain recombines TRBV28 with TRBJ1-5, with 8 positions matching TRBD1. J lost 7 bases, V lost 8 bases, and 7 bases had no gene match. The CDR3 spans 13 residues. Germline lookup yields CDR1 MDHEN and CDR2 SYDVKM. This CDR3 reads CASGTGGWQPQHF. DNA for the CDR3: TGTGCCAGCGGCACAGGGGGGTGGCAGCCCCAGCATTTT.

The V and J genes are TRBV18 and TRBJ2-7, with 11 nucleotides matching TRBD2. This CDR3 comprises 17 residues. V was clipped by 1 base and J by 2 bases; unmatched bases: 7. Germline-derived CDR1 and CDR2 are KGHSH and LQKENI. The CDR3 region has the DNA TGTGCCAGCTCACCACGGCCGGGACTAGCGGTGACCTACGAGCAGTACTTC. It codes for CASSPRPGLAVTYEQYF.

The chain employs TRBV10-2 and TRBJ2-3, with D tentatively TRBD1 (6 bases). The length of the CDR3 is 14 residues. Looked up from germline, CDR1 is WSHSY and CDR2 is SAAADI. The V and J ends lost 11 bases and 0 bases respectively, with 15 bases between them. The DNA of the CDR3 is TGCGCCGGTGGGCCAGGGGTAAGCACAGATACGCAGTATTTT. Its protein product is CAGGPGVSTDTQYF.

The chain joins TRBV7-9 to TRBJ2-5; 11 nucleotides align to TRBD2. V was pared by 5 bases and J by 5 bases, with 13 bases of the junction left unmatched. Germline lookup yields CDR1 SEHNR and CDR2 FQNEAQ (reference sequence). The CDR3 has 17 residues. CDR3 DNA: TGTGCCAGCAGCCTCCGGGTAGCGGGGGGGCCTAAGGAGACCCAGTACTTC. This gives the protein CASSLRVAGGPKETQYF.

The V and J genes are TRBV10-3 and TRBJ2-1; weak D call: TRBD2 (6 bases). CDR1 and CDR2 (germline): ENHRY, SYGVKD. The length of the CDR3 is 15 residues. Trimming took 10 bases from V and 0 from J, leaving 16 bases between them. CDR3 amino acids: CATGIAVSSYNEQFF. The CDR3 nucleotides are TGTGCCACCGGGATAGCGGTAAGCTCCTACAATGAGCAGTTCTTC.

CDR3 protein: CASSQIAGGTNYGYTF. CDR3 coding DNA: TGTGCCAGCAGCCAAATTGCGGGGGGAACTAACTATGGCTACACCTTC. The V call is TRBV3-1 (or the pseudogene TRBV3-2), the J call TRBJ1-2, with D possibly matching TRBD1 (5 bases). Per germline, CDR1 LGHDT and CDR2 YNNKEL (reference sequence). The CDR3 loop spans 16 amino acids. The ends were cut back, 2 bases at V and 0 bases at J, with 13 bases in the middle.

The genes are TRBV29-1 and TRBJ2-3; 12 bases agree with TRBD2. V lost 6 bases, J lost 1 base, and 5 bases stayed unmatched. Germline V gene sequence: CDR1 SQVTM, CDR2 ANQGSEA. The CDR3 contains 15 residues. The CDR3 DNA is TGCAGCGTAGGTAGGACTAGCGGGGGCACAGATACGCAGTATTTT. It codes for CSVGRTSGGTDTQYF.